This entry is about one T cell receptor (beta chain). No antigen is known for it. The TCR alpha and TCR beta cDNA libraries, bearing sample barcodes and UMIs, were generated by 5'RACE using constant-segment primers. From the 5' RACE reads, TCRdb called clonotypes with MiXCR, one entry per CDR3 protein. The data show approximately 270,000 distinct CDR3 sequences, roughly 15% seen once. This specimen belongs to a study of T-cell memory formation after mild COVID-19. As for the study in general: TCR clusters showed largely donor specificity.

The V gene lost 2 bases and the J gene lost 2 bases, with 6 bases spanning the gap. CDR3 length: 13 amino acids. Notes on the study in general: Clones from the second wave (peaking day 37) had unconfirmed SARS-CoV-2 specificity. CD4/CD8 balance characterized clones contracting day 15 to 85, and CD4+ skew characterized later expanders.

The TCR comes from a man aged 18 to 35 who had mild COVID-19 (a few samples of this study predate the infection). Cell type and time point are not known. The specimen was PBMCs or a T cell subset sorted from them (not recorded which). J is TRBJ2-5 and V is TRBV12-3 or TRBV12-4; no firm D call. This CDR3 is CASSLLRQETQYF. The CDR3 DNA reads as TGTGCCAGCAGTTTACTGCGGCAAGAGACCCAGTACTTC.